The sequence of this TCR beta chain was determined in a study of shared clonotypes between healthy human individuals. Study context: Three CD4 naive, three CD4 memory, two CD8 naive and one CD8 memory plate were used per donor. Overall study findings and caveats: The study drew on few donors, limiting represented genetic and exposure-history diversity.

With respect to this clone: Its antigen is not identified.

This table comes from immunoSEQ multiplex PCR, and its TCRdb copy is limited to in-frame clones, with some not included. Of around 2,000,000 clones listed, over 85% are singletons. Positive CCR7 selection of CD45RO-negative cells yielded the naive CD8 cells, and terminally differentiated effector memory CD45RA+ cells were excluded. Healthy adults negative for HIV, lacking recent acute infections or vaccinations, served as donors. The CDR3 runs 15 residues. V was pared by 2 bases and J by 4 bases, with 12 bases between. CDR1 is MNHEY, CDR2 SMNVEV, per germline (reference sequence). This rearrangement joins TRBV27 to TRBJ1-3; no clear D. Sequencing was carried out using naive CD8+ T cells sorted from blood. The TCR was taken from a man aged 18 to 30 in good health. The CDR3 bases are TGTGCCAGCAGTTTAGGACCGCTCTCGGGAAACACCATATATTTT. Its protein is CASSLGPLSGNTIYF.